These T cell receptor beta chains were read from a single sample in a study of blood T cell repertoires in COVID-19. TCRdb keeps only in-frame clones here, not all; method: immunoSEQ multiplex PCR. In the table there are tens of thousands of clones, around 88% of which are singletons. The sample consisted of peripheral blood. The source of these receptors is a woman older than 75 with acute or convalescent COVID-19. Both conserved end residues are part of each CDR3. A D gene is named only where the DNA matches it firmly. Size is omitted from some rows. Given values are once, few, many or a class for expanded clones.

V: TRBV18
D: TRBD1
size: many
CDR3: CASSPQGTGGSPLHF

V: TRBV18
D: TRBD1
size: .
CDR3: CASSPGGGRTEAFF

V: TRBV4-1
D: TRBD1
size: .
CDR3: CAVRGSRNEQYF

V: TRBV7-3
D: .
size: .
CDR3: CASRASPGDNEQFF

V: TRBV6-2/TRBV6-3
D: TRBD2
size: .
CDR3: CASTPGPTSGGIYEQYF

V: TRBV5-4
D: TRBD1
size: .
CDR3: CASSGPTDRGQDGYTF

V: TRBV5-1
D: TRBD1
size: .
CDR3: CASSLVAGGTGELFF

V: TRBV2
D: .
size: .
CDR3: CASSEGQVQGTQYF

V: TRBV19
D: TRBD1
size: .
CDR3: CASSIRRTGEEKLFF

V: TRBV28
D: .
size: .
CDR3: CASSSVGAYNSPLHF

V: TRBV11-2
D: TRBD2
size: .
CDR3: CASSLTSGSGHEQYF

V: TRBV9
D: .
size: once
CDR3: CASSVTGNTEAFF

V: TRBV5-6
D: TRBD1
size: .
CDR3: CASSLSRDRSYEAYF

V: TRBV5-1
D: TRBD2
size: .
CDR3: CARRTSGRTSTDTQYF

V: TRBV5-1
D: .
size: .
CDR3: CASSKDRQIADTQYF

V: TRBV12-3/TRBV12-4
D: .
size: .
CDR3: CASSLEGFGYTF

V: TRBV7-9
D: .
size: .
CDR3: CASSLAGGQEKLFF

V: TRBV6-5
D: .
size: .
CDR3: CASSSTAGSSPLHF

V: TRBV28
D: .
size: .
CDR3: CASSLSGDPRAFF

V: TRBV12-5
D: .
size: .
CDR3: CASGLVGHPNTEAFF

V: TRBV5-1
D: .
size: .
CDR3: CASSLTTGSGNTIYF

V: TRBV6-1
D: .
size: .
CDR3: CASSDGGSNTEAFF

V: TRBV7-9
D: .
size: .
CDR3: CASSLVTGYNSPLHF

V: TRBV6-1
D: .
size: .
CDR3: CASSEARGYEQFF

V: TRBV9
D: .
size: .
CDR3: CASSPPGGPGETQYF

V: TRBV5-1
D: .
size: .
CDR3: CASSYRAGTEAFF

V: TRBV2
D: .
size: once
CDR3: CAGALTTGGIGELFF

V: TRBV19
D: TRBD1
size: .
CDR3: CASSMGDRYEKLFF

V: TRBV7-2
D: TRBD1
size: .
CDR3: CASSPNRGEAFF

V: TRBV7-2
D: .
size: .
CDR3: CASSLGTDNEQFF

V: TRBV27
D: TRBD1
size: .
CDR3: CASSYIDRGVAYEQYF

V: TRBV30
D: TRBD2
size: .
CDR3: CAWIFPGLPRSEQFF

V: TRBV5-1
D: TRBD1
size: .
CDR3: CASSFGTGDQPQHF

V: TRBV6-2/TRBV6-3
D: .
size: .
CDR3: CASSYFRLGADEQFF

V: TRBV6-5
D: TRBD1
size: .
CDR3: CASRGTGTYTEAFF

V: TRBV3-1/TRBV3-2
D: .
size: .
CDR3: CASSLRQGNQPQHF

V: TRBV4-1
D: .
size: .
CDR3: CASSQLSDSAKNIQYF

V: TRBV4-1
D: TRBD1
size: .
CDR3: CASSQDTLSQGALFSPLHF

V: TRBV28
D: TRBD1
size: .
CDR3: CASSSPRDRGRSSPLHF

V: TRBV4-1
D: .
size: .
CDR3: CASSQTTVGGAGKNGYTF

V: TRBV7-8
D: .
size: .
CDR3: CASSARQFSNTGELFF

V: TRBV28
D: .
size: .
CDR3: CASSLQLWEQYF

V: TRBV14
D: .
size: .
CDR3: CASSQGPTNSPLHF

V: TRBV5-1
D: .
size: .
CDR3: CASSLAGGRTEAFF

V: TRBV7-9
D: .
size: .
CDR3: CASSLGLLGGSNQPQHF

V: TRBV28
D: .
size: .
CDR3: CASRTGLGYGYTF

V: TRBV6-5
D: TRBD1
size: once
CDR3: CASRRTGAFNYGYTF

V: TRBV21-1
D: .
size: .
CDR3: CASSPSGVNTEAFF

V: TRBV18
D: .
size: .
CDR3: CASSPVLADFLAKNIQYF

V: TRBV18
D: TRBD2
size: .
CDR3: CASSYLAGETQYF